One sample yielded the 7 T cell receptor beta chains listed below, sequenced in a study of regulatory T cells in long-lasting Graves disease. Described time point: newly diagnosed GD, antithyroid drugs for less than 3 months. PBMCs provided the RNA from which the TCR library was made. Investigators prepared the TCR beta libraries by applying iRepertoire HTBI primers and Arm-PCR of CDR3 regions. TCRdb itself ran the multiplex PCR reads through MiXCR, one entry per CDR3 protein. Here the sample spans approximately 350,000 distinct CDR3 sequences, over 15% being singletons. The same data also contributed to another study, on T cells in Graves' hyperthyroidism and ophthalmopathy.

The sample consisted of peripheral blood mononuclear cells (PBMCs), taken at new diagnosis, from a patient treated with antithyroid drugs. The receptors here all came from a man in his forties with Graves disease.

This clonotype was recorded at least ten times. The chain is built from TRBV3-1 and TRBJ2-3, with D perhaps being TRBD1 or TRBD2 (6 bases each). Trimming removed 4 bases at V and 1 base at J, with 12 bases between. Germline V gene data show CDR1 as LGHDT and CDR2 as YNNKEL (reference sequence). CDR3 length equals 15 residues. The chain's CDR3 is CASSPMRGGTDTQYF. The CDR3 DNA sequence: TGTGCCAGCAGCCCGATGAGGGGGGGCACAGATACGCAGTATTTT.

This clonotype was counted many times. The chain joins TRBV2 to TRBJ1-4; perhaps TRBD1 as D (5 bases). CDR1 is SNHLY and CDR2 is FYNNEI in the germline V gene. The CDR3 has 12 residues. V lost 10 bases to trimming and J lost 8 bases, with 14 bases between them. The CDR3 sequence is CATRAEGEKLFF. The CDR3 nucleotides are TGTGCCACCAGGGCCGAGGGGGAAAAACTGTTTTTT.

This clonotype was counted only a few times. V is TRBV11-2 and J is TRBJ2-7; weak D call: TRBD2 (6 bases). V was clipped by 5 bases and J by 3 bases, with 14 bases between them. The germline V gene encodes CDR1 SGHAT and CDR2 FQNNGV. CDR3 size: 14 residues. The CDR3 reads CASSQNRGIYEQYF. The CDR3, as DNA: TGTGCCAGCAGCCAAAATCGGGGGATCTACGAGCAGTACTTC.

In this sample, this clonotype turned up many times. CDR3 in amino acids: CSANAGATEAFF. The DNA for the CDR3 is TGCAGTGCTAACGCCGGGGCCACTGAAGCTTTCTTT. The gene calls are TRBV20-1 and TRBJ1-1, with a tentative D call TRBD1 (5 bases). V was clipped by 4 bases and J by 4 bases, with 10 bases between them. The CDR3 sequence is 12 residues long. From germline, CDR1 is DFQATT and CDR2 SNEGSKA (reference sequence).

The chain links TRBV28 to TRBJ2-1; the match to TRBD2 covers 12 bases. Looked up from germline, CDR1 is MDHEN and CDR2 is SYDVKM. The V and J ends lost 5 bases and 9 bases, in that order; junction bases with no gene match: 11. CDR3 length: 16 residues. The CDR3 DNA reads TGTGCCAGCAGTCTACCTAGCGGGGGGGACGTGCTTGAGCAGTTCTTC. This translates into CASSLPSGGDVLEQFF.

This clonotype was counted many times. V usage is TRBV5-1 and J usage is TRBJ2-3; TRBD2 matches at 12 bases. The CDR3 is made up of 15 amino acids. Germline assignment: CDR1 SGHRS and CDR2 YFSETQ. V was clipped by 4 bases and J by 4 bases; unmatched bases: 4. DNA for the CDR3: TGCGCCAGCAGCCAGCTAGCGGGGGGGCCAGATACGCAGTATTTT. It translates to CASSQLAGGPDTQYF.

The rearrangement uses TRBV7-9 and TRBJ1-1; tentatively, D is TRBD1 (6 bases). The CDR3 spans 17 residues. Germline loops: CDR1 SEHNR, CDR2 FQNEAQ (reference sequence). V was cut by 5 bases and J by 0 bases, with 19 bases left in between. CDR3 amino acids: CASSPPKGVPMNTEAFF. DNA for the CDR3: TGTGCCAGCAGCCCCCCGAAGGGGGTTCCAATGAACACTGAAGCTTTCTTT.